A single sample is the source of the 32 T cell receptor beta chains below, sequenced in a study of PD-1 blockade in mismatch repair-deficient tumors. TCRdb's table, derived via immunoSEQ multiplex PCR, lists solely in-frame clones and lacks some. The repertoire holds tens of thousands of clones, with approximately 84% as singletons. Specimen: PBMCs, collected before pembrolizumab treatment. The source is an adult with mismatch repair-deficient cancer.

The genes are TRBV5-1 and TRBJ1-2; D is possibly TRBD1 (5 bases). Germline CDR1 and CDR2: SGHRS and YFSETQ. The germline V and J ends were trimmed by 2 bases and 2 bases, with 10 bases remaining between them. The CDR3 sequence is 14 residues long. CDR3 sequence: CASSLGAENYGYTF. CDR3 sequence (DNA): TGCGCCAGCAGCTTAGGGGCAGAGAACTATGGCTACACCTTC.

The chain employs TRBV5-4 and TRBJ2-7, with 9 bases lining up with TRBD1. Germline V gives CDR1 SGHNT, CDR2 YYREEE (reference sequence). The V segment lost 0 bases and the J segment 6 bases; nucleotides outside the gene matches: 1. The CDR3 sequence is 13 residues long. The CDR3 protein is CASSLGQGGEQYF. CDR3 in DNA: TGTGCCAGCAGCTTGGGACAGGGGGGCGAGCAGTACTTC.

This clone occurred a few times. The chain carries TRBV9 and TRBJ2-7; D is possibly TRBD1 (5 bases). Germline V gene sequence: CDR1 SGDLS, CDR2 YYNGEE. The CDR3 runs to 14 residues. V dropped 0 bases and J dropped 0 bases, with 7 bases sitting between them. The CDR3 loop reads CASSVAQASYEQYF. The CDR3 nucleotides are TGTGCCAGCAGCGTAGCACAGGCCTCCTACGAGCAGTACTTC.

As regards this clone: One junction end disagrees with the germline gene, perhaps due to a read error. The V call is TRBV19, the J call TRBJ2-2, with D perhaps TRBD1 (6 bases). The CDR3 is made up of 12 amino acids. Germline loops: CDR1 LNHDA, CDR2 SQIVND (reference sequence). For the CDR3, the DNA is TGTGCCAGTAGTATTTATCCAGGGGAGTTGTTTTTT. Its translation: CASSIYPGELFF.

This clone was seen a handful of times. The chain carries TRBV28 and TRBJ2-7; D is undetermined. Germline V gene lookup returns CDR1 MDHEN and CDR2 SYDVKM. The CDR3 loop spans 18 amino acids. With 8 bases removed from V and 3 bases from J, the gap between germline ends came to 29 bases. DNA for the CDR3: TGTGCCAGCCATTCCCCCCTGTTGGGTCAGCGAGGAAACTACGAGCAGTACTTC. Translated, it gives CASHSPLLGQRGNYEQYF.

This clone was detected once. V usage is TRBV12-5 and J usage is TRBJ2-5; D may be TRBD2 (5 bases). This CDR3 contains 14 residues. The germline V gene encodes CDR1 LGHNT and CDR2 FRNRAP. V was cut by 6 bases and J by 6 bases, with 17 bases left in between. CDR3 DNA sequence: TGTGCTAGTGGCCCTGGAGAGAGGGAAAAGACCCAGTACTTC. Encoded protein: CASGPGEREKTQYF.

The V call is TRBV19, the J call TRBJ1-5, with a tentative D call TRBD1 (6 bases). Germline CDR1 is LNHDA and CDR2 is SQIVND (reference sequence). Deletions cut 1 base from V and 5 bases from J, with 18 bases between. The CDR3 has 17 amino acids. The CDR3 DNA follows: TGTGCCAGTAGTATAGTGAGGCAGGGGCGGCCCGATCAGCCCCAGCATTTT. This codes for CASSIVRQGRPDQPQHF.

This clone was counted only a few times. V is TRBV28 and J is TRBJ2-7; the D is unclear. V lost 1 base, J lost 0 bases, and 10 bases lay in between. This CDR3 spans 15 amino acids. Germline lookup yields CDR1 MDHEN and CDR2 SYDVKM. CDR3 region: CASSLLASHSYEQYF. CDR3 nucleotides: TGTGCCAGCAGTTTATTGGCTAGTCACTCCTACGAGCAGTACTTC.

The rearrangement joins TRBV7-3 to TRBJ2-5; 11 positions match TRBD1. The CDR3 spans 15 residues. Germline V gene lookup returns CDR1 SGHTA and CDR2 FQGTGA. V was clipped by 5 bases and J by 5 bases; unmatched bases: 7. The CDR3 nucleotides read TGTGCCAGCAGCCGTGGGACAGGGGGTTTGGAGACCCAGTACTTC. Residues: CASSRGTGGLETQYF. Variable domain in full (rest from reference TRBV7-3 and TRBJ2-5): GAGVSQTPSNKVTEKGKYVELRCDPISGHTALYWYRQSLGQGPEFLIYFQGTGAADDSGLPNDRFFAVRPEGSVSTLKIQRTERGDSAVYLCASSRGTGGLETQYFGPGTRLLVL.

This clone has just one count. The CDR3 bases are TGTGCCAGCAGTGTTACAGGATCTACTGGAAACACCATATATTTT. This encodes CASSVTGSTGNTIYF. The rearrangement uses TRBV28 and TRBJ1-3, with D possibly matching TRBD1 (5 bases). Between the trimmed V and J ends, which lost 5 bases and 2 bases, there was a span of 13 bases. The CDR3 length is 15 residues. Per germline, CDR1 MDHEN and CDR2 SYDVKM.

V and J are TRBV28 and TRBJ2-2, with 7 bases identical to TRBD2. This CDR3 spans 14 amino acids. V shed 8 bases, J shed 7 bases, and the junction held 10 bases outside the gene matches. Germline V gene data show CDR1 as MDHEN and CDR2 as SYDVKM. This CDR3 is CASWGGSGVGELFF. DNA of the CDR3: TGTGCCAGCTGGGGGGGGAGTGGTGTCGGGGAGCTGTTTTTT. The complete variable domain, with remaining parts taken from reference TRBV28 and TRBJ2-2, reads DVKVTQSSRYLVKRTGEKVFLECVQDMDHENMFWYRQDPGLGLRLIYFSYDVKMKEKGDIPEGYSVSREKKERFSLILESASTNQTSMYLCASWGGSGVGELFFGEGSRLTVL.

This chain joins TRBV19 and TRBJ2-2; TRBD2 aligns across 12 bases. The V gene's germline CDR1 is LNHDA and CDR2 SQIVND (reference sequence). There are 15 residues in the CDR3. V dropped 6 bases and J dropped 8; count of bases not matched to a gene: 7. The CDR3 DNA follows: TGTGCCAGTAGGACGACTAGCGGGAGATGGGGGGAGCTGTTTTTT. It translates to CASRTTSGRWGELFF. Full variable domain (outside the CDR3, taken from reference TRBV19 and TRBJ2-2): DGGITQSPKYLFRKEGQNVTLSCEQNLNHDAMYWYRQDPGQGLRLIYYSQIVNDFQKGDIAEGYSVSREKKESFPLTVTSAQKNPTAFYLCASRTTSGRWGELFFGEGSRLTVL.

The CDR3: CASSPSPMGSIYEQYF. The CDR3 DNA is TGTGCCAGCAGCCCAAGTCCTATGGGGAGTATCTACGAGCAGTACTTC. The chain uses TRBV9 and TRBJ2-7; D might be TRBD2 (5 bases). The germline CDR1 and CDR2 sequences are SGDLS and YYNGEE. There are 16 residues in the CDR3. The ends were cut back, 4 bases at V and 3 bases at J, with 20 bases in the middle.

The chain has TRBV11-1 and TRBJ2-5; D is possibly TRBD2 (6 bases). Trimming took 7 bases from V and 4 from J, leaving 19 bases between them. The CDR3 totals 15 residues. Germline CDR1 and CDR2: SGHAT and FQDESV (reference sequence). CDR3 region: CASNPTRERGETQYF. CDR3 DNA sequence: TGTGCCAGCAACCCAACCCGGGAGAGGGGAGAGACCCAGTACTTC.

J is TRBJ1-1 and V is TRBV5-5; weak D call: TRBD1 (6 bases). V lost 4 bases to trimming and J lost 2 bases, with 18 bases between them. CDR3 size: 16 residues. Germline values: CDR1 SGHKS, CDR2 YYEKEE (reference sequence). DNA for the CDR3: TGTGCCAGCAGCCCCTGGTATGGACAGACAAACACTGAAGCTTTCTTT. Its protein product is CASSPWYGQTNTEAFF.

This clone was seen only once. CDR3 residues: CASSLKLADSYEQYF. The CDR3 region has the DNA TGTGCCAGCAGTTTAAAACTAGCGGACTCCTACGAGCAGTACTTC. The chain recombines TRBV28 with TRBJ2-7; 8 bases map to TRBD2. The J segment lost 0 bases and the V segment lost 2 bases, leaving 3 bases of the junction unmatched. Germline assignment: CDR1 MDHEN and CDR2 SYDVKM. The CDR3 length is 15 residues.

The chain is built from TRBV7-7 and TRBJ1-1, with 7 bases lining up with TRBD1. Germline V CDR1 and CDR2: SSHAT, FNYEAQ (reference sequence). V was pared by 5 bases and J by 5 bases, with 5 bases of the junction left unmatched. The CDR3 length is 13 residues. CDR3 protein: CASSTQQGTEAFF. For the CDR3, the DNA is TGTGCCAGCAGCACACAACAGGGGACTGAAGCTTTCTTT.

This sequence joins TRBV21-1 and TRBJ2-3; the table names TRBD2, a call not compared with the DNA. TRBV21-1 is a pseudogene locus. This CDR3 is 16 amino acids long. CDR3 bases: TGTGCCAGCAGCAAAGGTAGGCTAGCGGCCACAGATACGCAGTATTTT. This codes for CASSKGRLAATDTQYF.

The V gene is TRBV27, the J gene TRBJ2-7, with D possibly matching TRBD2 (6 bases). V lost 3 bases to trimming and J lost 0 bases, with 12 bases between them. This CDR3 is 15 amino acids long. CDR1 is MNHEY, CDR2 SMNVEV, per germline (reference sequence). The CDR3 protein is CASSFTGSGSYEQYF. The CDR3 region has the DNA TGTGCCAGCAGTTTCACCGGGAGCGGCTCCTACGAGCAGTACTTC.

The rearrangement uses TRBV6-5 and TRBJ2-1, with 11 bases identical to TRBD1. CDR3 length equals 15 residues. The V and J ends lost 5 bases and 7 bases, in that order; junction bases with no gene match: 7. The germline CDR1 and CDR2 sequences are MNHEY and SVGAGI. The CDR3, as DNA: TGTGCCAGCAGTCCCGGGACAGGGGGGAGGAATGAGCAGTTCTTC. Translating gives CASSPGTGGRNEQFF.

The chain joins TRBV18 to TRBJ2-2; D is perhaps TRBD1 (6 bases). This CDR3 spans 14 amino acids. Germline CDR1 KGHSH, CDR2 LQKENI. The germline V and J ends were trimmed by 3 bases and 4 bases, with 9 bases remaining between them. CDR3 coding DNA: TGTGCCAGCTCACCGGACAGAAGCACCGGGGAGCTGTTTTTT. Amino acids: CASSPDRSTGELFF.

The rearrangement links TRBV13 to TRBJ1-1; D uncertain. Trimming removed 4 bases at V and 0 bases at J, with 9 bases between. CDR1 PRHDT and CDR2 FYEKMQ come from the germline V gene (reference sequence). The CDR3 extends over 14 amino acids. CDR3 coding DNA: TGTGCCAGCAGCTCCAGAGACATGAACACTGAAGCTTTCTTT. Residues: CASSSRDMNTEAFF.

The V and J genes are TRBV23-1 and TRBJ2-2; TRBD1 matches 8 bases. TRBV23-1 is treated as an ORF (open reading frame) with a function not yet certain. The CDR3 is 19 amino acids. J was trimmed by 3 bases and V by 3 bases; bases with no gene match: 15. CDR3 nucleotides: TGCGCCAGCAGTCACCGAAAGGCAGGGGGCGGTTCTCACACCGGGGAGCTGTTTTTT. It codes for CASSHRKAGGGSHTGELFF.

CDR3 sequence: CASSQVPGDTEAFF. As DNA, the CDR3 is TGCGCCAGCAGCCAAGTACCCGGAGACACTGAAGCTTTCTTT. The chain carries TRBV4-1 and TRBJ1-1, with D uncertain. The germline V gene has CDR1 MGHRA and CDR2 YSYEKL. Trimming cost V 1 base and J 3 bases, with 9 bases left between them. The CDR3 is made up of 14 amino acids.

CDR3 in DNA: TGTGCCAGTGTGAGGGTGGACACCGGGGAGCTGTTTTTT. Translation gives CASVRVDTGELFF. The chain carries TRBV19 and TRBJ2-2; D is perhaps TRBD2 (5 bases). The V end lost 8 bases, the J end lost 3 bases, and 10 bases lay between the germline ends. Per the germline V gene, CDR1 is LNHDA and CDR2 is SQIVND (reference sequence). The CDR3 length is 13 residues.

The V and J genes are TRBV28 and TRBJ2-7; 8 bases match TRBD2. The CDR3 has 17 amino acids. Looked up from germline, CDR1 is MDHEN and CDR2 is SYDVKM. V lost 4 bases, J lost 1 base, and 12 bases stayed unmatched. DNA for the CDR3: TGTGCCAGCAGTTCTCGCGGTAGCGGGATTAGGTCCTACGAGCAGTACTTC. It specifies CASSSRGSGIRSYEQYF.

This clone was detected once. This chain uses TRBV7-9 with TRBJ2-5, with 7 bases aligning to TRBD1. The germline V gene encodes CDR1 SEHNR and CDR2 FQNEAQ (reference sequence). There are 14 residues in the CDR3. The trim removed 5 bases at V and 5 bases at J, leaving 8 bases unmatched. The CDR3 coding sequence is TGTGCCAGCAGCCTACGACAGGGCGGGGAGACCCAGTACTTC. Its protein is CASSLRQGGETQYF.

This clone was picked up a small number of times. The J gene is TRBJ2-7, the V gene TRBV7-2; TRBD2 might be the D (5 bases). The ends were cut back, 1 base at V and 0 bases at J, with 13 bases in the middle. The germline gives CDR1 SGHTA, CDR2 FQGNSA. This CDR3 has 16 residues. CDR3 sequence (DNA): TGTGCCAGCAGCTTAGGAAGCGGCCTATCCTCCTACGAGCAGTACTTC. Amino acids: CASSLGSGLSSYEQYF.

The genes are TRBV28 and TRBJ2-1, with 12 bases that match TRBD2. The CDR3 is 16 amino acids. The germline gives CDR1 MDHEN, CDR2 SYDVKM. Trimming removed 2 bases from V and 7 bases from J; junction bases left unmatched: 6. CDR3 residues: CASSLRLTSGSNEQFF. The CDR3 DNA is TGTGCCAGCAGTTTAAGGTTGACTAGCGGGAGTAATGAGCAGTTCTTC.

V usage is TRBV11-2 and J usage is TRBJ1-1, with D perhaps TRBD1 (5 bases). CDR1 and CDR2 (germline): SGHAT, FQNNGV. V shed 2 bases and J shed 3 bases, with 10 bases lying between them. The CDR3 spans 14 residues. The CDR3 is CASSLNSGDTEAFF. As DNA, the CDR3 is TGTGCCAGCAGCTTAAATTCGGGGGACACTGAAGCTTTCTTT.

The J gene is TRBJ2-7, the V gene TRBV7-3, with TRBD2 matching 14 bases. V dropped 4 bases and J dropped 7; count of bases not matched to a gene: 6. From germline, CDR1 is SGHTA and CDR2 FQGTGA. CDR3 size: 15 residues. The CDR3: CASSSGLAGGKEQYF. CDR3 in DNA: TGTGCCAGCAGCTCAGGACTAGCGGGAGGAAAAGAGCAGTACTTC.

The rearrangement uses TRBV6-6 and TRBJ2-5, with 7 bases fitting TRBD2. This CDR3 has 14 residues. J was trimmed by 1 base and V by 9 bases; bases with no gene match: 8. Per the germline V gene, CDR1 is MNHNY and CDR2 is SVGAGI (reference sequence). CDR3 nucleotides: TGTGCCAGTAGGAGATCTAGCGGCCAAGAGACCCAGTACTTC. It specifies CASRRSSGQETQYF.